Shown below are 29 T cell receptor beta chains from a single sample sequenced in a study of T cells in narcolepsy. Generated by immunoSEQ multiplex PCR, the TCRdb table keeps only in-frame clones and is missing some. Among about 10,000 clones listed, over 65% were seen once. Sequenced input: CD45RA- memory CD8+ T cells from PBMCs. These receptors were taken from a human donor with narcolepsy.

This chain connects TRBV4-1 to TRBJ2-3, with 9 bases lining up with TRBD2. The CDR3 is 17 residues long. Germline CDR1 reads MGHRA; CDR2 reads YSYEKL. Trimming cost V 1 base and J 5 bases; bases outside gene matches: 10. The CDR3 DNA sequence: TGCGCCAGCAGCCAAGGGGGATTAGCGGGAGCGGGAGATACGCAGTATTTT. Its translation is CASSQGGLAGAGDTQYF.

The CDR3 DNA is TGTGCCAGCAGCTTGGATCCGAGTGAGCAGTTCTTC. Encoded protein: CASSLDPSEQFF. V usage is TRBV5-4 and J usage is TRBJ2-1; D is undetermined. The germline CDR1 and CDR2 sequences are SGHNT and YYREEE (reference sequence). The CDR3 is 12 residues long. The V end was cut by 0 bases, the J end by 9 bases, with 7 bases between.

CDR3 amino acids: CSVPVLADQETQYF. CDR3 DNA: TGCAGCGTTCCTGTTCTAGCGGACCAAGAGACCCAGTACTTC. This sequence joins TRBV29-1 and TRBJ2-5, with 7 bases aligning to TRBD2. V dropped 5 bases and J dropped 0; count of bases not matched to a gene: 6. Per germline, CDR1 SQVTM and CDR2 ANQGSEA. The CDR3 spans 14 residues.

This chain joins TRBV7-9 and TRBJ1-1, with D possibly TRBD1 on 5 matching bases. CDR1 is SEHNR, CDR2 FQNEAQ, per germline (reference sequence). Trimming removed 3 bases from V and 11 bases from J, with 13 bases in between. The CDR3 is 12 amino acids. The DNA of the CDR3 is TGTGCCAGCAGCTTCGGGGACTCTTTCGCTTTCTTT. Its protein is CASSFGDSFAFF.

This chain joins TRBV7-9 and TRBJ1-1; possible D gene TRBD1, 5 bases. Trimming took 4 bases from V and 0 from J, leaving 15 bases between them. The CDR3 contains 16 residues. Germline assignment: CDR1 SEHNR and CDR2 FQNEAQ (reference sequence). The CDR3 sequence is CASSSPGGSMNTEAFF. CDR3 bases: TGTGCCAGCAGCTCACCGGGGGGGAGCATGAACACTGAAGCTTTCTTT.

The chain uses TRBV4-3 and TRBJ2-1, with TRBD2 matching 9 bases. The CDR3 consists of 15 residues. Germline CDR1 and CDR2: LGHNA and YSLEER. The V gene end was trimmed by 4 bases and the J gene end by 2 bases; junction bases not matched to a gene: 3. Here the CDR3 reads CASSPWTSAYNEQFF. The CDR3 DNA is TGCGCCAGCAGCCCCTGGACTAGCGCCTACAATGAGCAGTTCTTC.

The V call is TRBV4-1, the J call TRBJ2-7, with 7 bases fitting TRBD2. The CDR3 consists of 16 residues. The V and J ends lost 0 bases and 4 bases, in that order; junction bases with no gene match: 9. Germline CDR1 and CDR2: MGHRA and YSYEKL. The CDR3 DNA reads TGCGCCAGCAGCCAAGATGCCGGACTAGGCGGATACGAGCAGTACTTC. Translation gives CASSQDAGLGGYEQYF.

A few counts support this clone. The V and J genes are TRBV28 and TRBJ2-7; D perhaps matches TRBD2 (5 bases). From germline, CDR1 is MDHEN and CDR2 SYDVKM. V was shortened by 1 base and J by 7 bases, with 17 bases between the two germline ends. This CDR3 region has 15 residues. The CDR3: CASSLFGVSPGEQYF. The CDR3 nucleotides read TGTGCCAGCAGTTTATTTGGGGTCTCTCCGGGGGAGCAGTACTTC.

The V gene is TRBV5-4, the J gene TRBJ1-4, with a tentative D call TRBD1 (5 bases). V was cut by 0 bases and J by 3 bases, with 9 bases left in between. Germline V gene lookup returns CDR1 SGHNT and CDR2 YYREEE (reference sequence). CDR3 size: 15 residues. The CDR3 DNA is TGTGCCAGCAGCTTGGGTCCAGGGTCTAATGAAAAACTGTTTTTT. It specifies CASSLGPGSNEKLFF.

Only a few counts were recorded for this clone. The chain has TRBV11-3 and TRBJ1-6, with D perhaps matching TRBD1 (6 bases). The CDR3 runs to 14 residues. Trimming removed 1 base from V and 9 bases from J, with 10 bases in between. Germline CDR1 SGHNT, CDR2 YENEEA. The CDR3, as DNA: TGTGCCAGCAGCTTAGTTGGGGGCGGTTCACCCCTCCACTTT. Amino acids: CASSLVGGGSPLHF.

This clone was observed once. The CDR3 coding sequence is TGCAGTGCAGGGGGCTACGAGCAGTACTTC. The encoded protein is CSAGGYEQYF. The V and J genes are TRBV20-1 and TRBJ2-7, with a possible D match to TRBD1 (6 bases). Trimming removed 6 bases at V and 3 bases at J, with 6 bases between. Looked up from germline, CDR1 is DFQATT and CDR2 is SNEGSKA (reference sequence). The CDR3 length is 10 residues.

This clone was found a few times. Within the sample, other DNA sequences also encode this same CDR3. This chain joins TRBV7-2 and TRBJ2-7, with 7 bases identical to TRBD2. CDR3 length: 14 amino acids. The germline gives CDR1 SGHTA, CDR2 FQGNSA. Losses at the gene ends were 4 bases for V and 0 bases for J; bases not matched to a gene: 3. The DNA of the CDR3 is TGTGCCAGCAGCTCCTGGACTAGCTCCTACGAGCAGTACTTC. Translating it yields CASSSWTSSYEQYF. The variable domain in full, with the rest retrieved from reference TRBV7-2 and TRBJ2-7, is GAGVSQSPSNKVTEKGKDVELRCDPISGHTALYWYRQSLGQGLEFLIYFQGNSAPDKSGLPSDRFSAERTGGSVSTLTIQRTQQEDSAVYLCASSSWTSSYEQYFGPGTRLTVT.

The chain carries TRBV19 and TRBJ2-2; D might be TRBD2 (6 bases). CDR1 and CDR2 from the germline V gene are LNHDA and SQIVND (reference sequence). The V end lost 3 bases, the J end lost 7 bases, and 9 bases lay between the germline ends. This CDR3 is built from 13 residues. The CDR3 loop is CASSMRRDGELFF. DNA of the CDR3: TGTGCCAGTAGTATGAGGAGGGACGGGGAGCTGTTTTTT.

The chain employs TRBV5-1 and TRBJ2-7, with D uncertain. Per the germline V gene, CDR1 is SGHRS and CDR2 is YFSETQ. Trimming shortened V by 1 base and J by 5 bases, and 10 bases separated the two germline ends. The CDR3 is 13 amino acids. CDR3 nucleotide sequence: TGCGCCAGCAGCTTGTCTTACGGGCACGAGCAGTACTTC. Amino acid sequence: CASSLSYGHEQYF. Complete variable domain (other parts from reference TRBV5-1 and TRBJ2-7): KAGVTQTPRYLIKTRGQQVTLSCSPISGHRSVSWYQQTPGQGLQFLFEYFSETQRNKGNFPGRFSGRQFSNSRSEMNVSTLELGDSALYLCASSLSYGHEQYFGPGTRLTVT.

V and J are TRBV6-5 and TRBJ1-5; D is possibly TRBD1 (5 bases). The CDR3 length is 14 residues. Germline values: CDR1 MNHEY, CDR2 SVGAGI. Trimming left V 0 bases short and J 8 bases short, with 11 bases between. The CDR3 reads CASSYSTGHEPQHF. The CDR3 nucleotides are TGTGCCAGCAGTTACTCGACGGGGCACGAGCCCCAGCATTTT.

This chain links TRBV27 with TRBJ2-3; D may be TRBD1 (5 bases). The CDR3 totals 13 residues. Looked up from germline, CDR1 is MNHEY and CDR2 is SMNVEV (reference sequence). V gave up 3 bases and J gave up 5 bases, with 9 bases separating them. CDR3: CASSLSQGDTQYF. The DNA for the CDR3 is TGTGCCAGCAGTTTGTCCCAGGGAGATACGCAGTATTTT.

This clone occurred a few times. This chain uses TRBV11-2 with TRBJ2-1, with 15 bases identical to TRBD2. Germline V gene data show CDR1 as SGHAT and CDR2 as FQNNGV. J lost 5 bases, V lost 0 bases, and 8 bases had no gene match. The CDR3 consists of 19 residues. The CDR3 here is CASSLEGTGLAGGNNEQFF. The CDR3 DNA is TGTGCCAGCAGCTTAGAGGGGACCGGACTAGCGGGGGGGAACAATGAGCAGTTCTTC.

The rearrangement uses TRBV2 and TRBJ1-5, with D possibly being TRBD1 (5 bases). The CDR3 sequence is 13 residues long. The germline V and J ends were trimmed by 5 bases and 6 bases, with 11 bases remaining between them. Looked up from germline, CDR1 is SNHLY and CDR2 is FYNNEI. The CDR3 here is CASSMWDAQPQHF. In DNA form, the CDR3 reads TGTGCCAGCAGTATGTGGGACGCTCAGCCCCAGCATTTT.

This rearrangement joins TRBV28 to TRBJ1-2; D perhaps matches TRBD1 (6 bases). Germline CDR1 and CDR2: MDHEN and SYDVKM. This CDR3 is 14 amino acids long. Trimming took off 6 bases at V and 6 bases at J, with 17 bases between the two ends. The CDR3 bases are TGTGCCAGCAGCCCCTTACAGGGAGCTAATGGCTACACCTTC. It codes for CASSPLQGANGYTF.

A few counts support this clone. This chain joins TRBV7-9 and TRBJ1-1; tentative D call: TRBD1 (6 bases). Germline CDR1 reads SEHNR; CDR2 reads FQNEAQ (reference sequence). This CDR3 has 11 amino acids. The V end was cut by 7 bases, the J end by 7 bases, with 10 bases between. CDR3 bases: TGTGCCAGCACCCAGGGGAATGAAGCTTTCTTT. Translation gives CASTQGNEAFF. Complete variable domain (other parts from reference TRBV7-9 and TRBJ1-1): DTGVSQNPRHKITKRGQNVTFRCDPISEHNRLYWYRQTLGQGPEFLTYFQNEAQLEKSRLLSDRFSAERPKGSFSTLEIQRTEQGDSAMYLCASTQGNEAFFGQGTRLTVV.

The rearrangement joins TRBV30 to TRBJ2-7, with D unresolved. V shed 4 bases and J shed 1 base, with 17 bases lying between them. The V gene's germline CDR1 is GTSNPN and CDR2 SVGIG (reference sequence). The CDR3 has 15 residues. The CDR3 is CAWTFPPGRSYEQYF. CDR3 bases: TGTGCCTGGACTTTTCCCCCGGGCCGTTCCTACGAGCAGTACTTC.

In this sample, this clone is medium-sized. The chain couples TRBV4-3 to TRBJ2-7; 13 nucleotides align to TRBD2. CDR3 length: 16 residues. Germline V gene sequence: CDR1 LGHNA, CDR2 YSLEER. V lost 4 bases and J lost 6; bases outside the gene matches: 9. CDR3 protein: CASSPRWGTSGTEQYF. Written as DNA, the CDR3 is TGCGCCAGCAGCCCTCGCTGGGGGACTAGCGGGACCGAGCAGTACTTC.

The chain joins TRBV7-8 to TRBJ2-5; D gene uncertain. The CDR3 runs to 15 residues. Trimming pared 1 base from V and 5 bases from J, leaving 14 bases between. Looked up from germline, CDR1 is SGHVS and CDR2 is FQNEAQ. CDR3 sequence reads: CASSLVPLGRETQYF. The CDR3, as DNA: TGTGCCAGCAGCTTAGTTCCTCTAGGCAGGGAGACCCAGTACTTC. Complete variable domain (other parts from reference TRBV7-8 and TRBJ2-5): GAGVSQSPRYKVAKRGQDVALRCDPISGHVSLFWYQQALGQGPEFLTYFQNEAQLDKSGLPSDRFFAERPEGSVSTLKIQRTQQEDSAVYLCASSLVPLGRETQYFGPGTRLLVL.

Turning to this clone: Other DNA variants within this sample encode the same CDR3. V is TRBV19 and J is TRBJ2-7, with a possible D match to TRBD1 (6 bases). Germline lookup yields CDR1 LNHDA and CDR2 SQIVND (reference sequence). The CDR3 is 13 residues long. V was trimmed by 5 bases and J by 4 bases, leaving 12 bases between them. The CDR3 protein is CASSPGHRYEQYF. The CDR3 DNA is TGTGCCAGTAGTCCGGGACACCGATACGAGCAGTACTTC.

About this clone: The junction differs from germline at one of its ends, possibly a read error. This chain uses TRBV5-4 with TRBJ1-2, with TRBD1 as a possible D gene (5 bases). Germline-derived CDR1 and CDR2 are SGHNT and YYREEE (reference sequence). CDR3 size: 15 residues. The CDR3 protein is CASSQDRSRVYGYTF. As DNA, the CDR3 is TGCGCCAGCAGCCAAGATCGGAGCAGGGTCTATGGCTACACCTTC.

This clone occurred a few times. The V gene is TRBV7-9, the J gene TRBJ2-7; D is possibly TRBD1 (5 bases). CDR3 length: 12 amino acids. V lost 3 bases and J lost 2, with 5 bases in between. Germline CDR1 is SEHNR and CDR2 is FQNEAQ (reference sequence). The CDR3 loop is CASSLTAYEQYF. The CDR3 nucleotides are TGTGCCAGCAGCTTGACAGCCTACGAGCAGTACTTC. Complete variable domain (other parts from reference TRBV7-9 and TRBJ2-7): DTGVSQNPRHKITKRGQNVTFRCDPISEHNRLYWYRQTLGQGPEFLTYFQNEAQLEKSRLLSDRFSAERPKGSFSTLEIQRTEQGDSAMYLCASSLTAYEQYFGPGTRLTVT.

A note on this clone: Within the sample, other DNA sequences also encode this same CDR3. Written as DNA, the CDR3 is TGTGCCAGCAGCTTAGCCGGACACTACGAGCAGTACTTC. Amino acids: CASSLAGHYEQYF. This chain links TRBV7-9 with TRBJ2-7, with D possibly TRBD1 on 5 matching bases. V was trimmed by 0 bases and J by 3 bases, leaving 6 bases between them. CDR3 length: 13 amino acids. Germline loops: CDR1 SEHNR, CDR2 FQNEAQ (reference sequence).

In its sample, this clone was seen a few times. V is TRBV6-4 and J is TRBJ2-3; 7 bases map to TRBD2. The CDR3 is made up of 15 amino acids. With V trimmed by 3 bases and J by 0 bases, 3 bases remained unmatched. The germline V gene encodes CDR1 MRHNA and CDR2 SNTAGT. The CDR3 loop reads CASSEGSGSTDTQYF. CDR3 bases: TGTGCCAGCAGTGAGGGTAGCGGGAGCACAGATACGCAGTATTTT.

This chain links TRBV4-2 with TRBJ1-1, with D possibly TRBD1 on 5 matching bases. V gave up 3 bases and J gave up 11 bases, with 13 bases separating them. Germline CDR1 reads LGHNA; CDR2 reads YNFKEQ. This CDR3 spans 12 amino acids. CDR3 in DNA: TGTGCCAGCAGCCACGGGAACGGGGGGGCTTTCTTT. Protein product: CASSHGNGGAFF.